A selection of T cell receptor beta chains follows, all from one sample in a study of blood T cell repertoires in COVID-19. Sequenced by immunoSEQ multiplex PCR; TCRdb stores in-frame clones only, minus some. Of about 39,000 clones detected, 75% to 90% appear once; the ten largest clones hold about 4%. The sample taken for sequencing was peripheral blood. The receptor source for this set is a man in his sixties with acute or convalescent COVID-19. Both conserved end residues are part of each CDR3. Each record gives: D gene, J gene, clone size, V gene, CDR3 DNA, CDR3 protein. The D gene is left open where the match is weak. Expanded clones are given a class, and other clones once, few, many or no size at all.

D gene: -; J gene: TRBJ1-3; clone size: few; V gene: TRBV7-2; CDR3 DNA: TGTGCCAGCAGCCCAGGGCACTCCAACACCATATATTTT; CDR3 protein: CASSPGHSNTIYF
D gene: TRBD2; J gene: TRBJ2-5; clone size: medium-sized; V gene: TRBV6-5; CDR3 DNA: TGTGCCAGCAGTTACACCGGGGGGGCGGCAGAGACCCAGTACTTC; CDR3 protein: CASSYTGGAAETQYF
D gene: TRBD1; J gene: TRBJ2-2; clone size: -; V gene: TRBV18; CDR3 DNA: TGTGCCAGCTCACCGGGACAGAGAACCGGGGAGCTGTTTTTT; CDR3 protein: CASSPGQRTGELFF
D gene: -; J gene: TRBJ2-7; clone size: -; V gene: TRBV4-1; CDR3 DNA: TGCGCCAGCAGCCAAGAATTTCAGGGCTACGAGCAGTACTTC; CDR3 protein: CASSQEFQGYEQYF
D gene: -; J gene: TRBJ2-5; clone size: once; V gene: TRBV3-1/TRBV3-2; CDR3 DNA: TGTGCCAGCAGCCATCGAGGGGAGACCCAGTACTTC; CDR3 protein: CASSHRGETQYF
D gene: TRBD1; J gene: TRBJ1-1; clone size: -; V gene: TRBV19; CDR3 DNA: TGTGCCAGCTCCCCAGGGGGCTTGACTGTCACTGAAGCTTTCTTT; CDR3 protein: CASSPGGLTVTEAFF
D gene: -; J gene: TRBJ1-1; clone size: -; V gene: TRBV10-3; CDR3 DNA: TGTGCCATCGAGGGGGAACTGAACACTGAAGCTTTCTTT; CDR3 protein: CAIEGELNTEAFF
D gene: -; J gene: TRBJ1-5; clone size: -; V gene: TRBV5-5; CDR3 DNA: TGTGCCAGCAGCTTGCAGGGGAATCAGCCCCAGCATTTT; CDR3 protein: CASSLQGNQPQHF
D gene: -; J gene: TRBJ2-1; clone size: few; V gene: TRBV6-2/TRBV6-3; CDR3 DNA: TGTGCCAGCAGCCCCGACAGGCCAGAGCAGTTCTTC; CDR3 protein: CASSPDRPEQFF
D gene: TRBD1; J gene: TRBJ2-7; clone size: -; V gene: TRBV6-5; CDR3 DNA: TGTGCCAGCAGAAGACAGGGCATATACTTC; CDR3 protein: CASRRQGIYF
D gene: -; J gene: TRBJ1-5; clone size: -; V gene: TRBV6-5; CDR3 DNA: TGTGCCAGCATGGTTTCTTGGAGCCTTAATCAGCCCCAGCATTTT; CDR3 protein: CASMVSWSLNQPQHF
D gene: TRBD2; J gene: TRBJ2-2; clone size: once; V gene: TRBV7-3; CDR3 DNA: TGTGCCAGCAGCTTTCAAGGAGCGGGAGCCCCGAACACCGGGGAGCTGTTTTTT; CDR3 protein: CASSFQGAGAPNTGELFF
D gene: -; J gene: TRBJ1-6; clone size: -; V gene: TRBV19; CDR3 DNA: TGTGCCAGGACATATAATTCACCCCTCCACTTT; CDR3 protein: CARTYNSPLHF
D gene: TRBD1; J gene: TRBJ1-3; clone size: -; V gene: TRBV19; CDR3 DNA: TGTGCCAGTAGTATGGCCCAGGGGGCCCCTGGAAACACCATATATTTT; CDR3 protein: CASSMAQGAPGNTIYF
D gene: -; J gene: TRBJ2-7; clone size: -; V gene: TRBV28; CDR3 DNA: TGTGCCAGCACCACCGGGGGGCCACCAGCCTACGAGCAGTACTTC; CDR3 protein: CASTTGGPPAYEQYF
D gene: -; J gene: TRBJ1-2; clone size: -; V gene: TRBV2; CDR3 DNA: TGTGCCAGCAGTGAGTTCAGGTGGGGAGACCGATATGGCTACACCTTC; CDR3 protein: CASSEFRWGDRYGYTF
D gene: -; J gene: TRBJ1-1; clone size: -; V gene: TRBV2; CDR3 DNA: TGTGCCAGCAGTGCGGGACATGGGACTGAAGCTTTCTTT; CDR3 protein: CASSAGHGTEAFF
D gene: TRBD2; J gene: TRBJ2-7; clone size: -; V gene: TRBV24-1; CDR3 DNA: TGTGCCACCAGTGGTCCTCCCGGACTAGCGGGGCTCGGCGAGCAGTACTTC; CDR3 protein: CATSGPPGLAGLGEQYF
D gene: -; J gene: TRBJ2-5; clone size: -; V gene: TRBV18; CDR3 DNA: TGTGCCAGCTCACCCGGACAGAGAGAGACCCAGTACTTC; CDR3 protein: CASSPGQRETQYF
D gene: TRBD1; J gene: TRBJ1-1; clone size: -; V gene: TRBV4-3; CDR3 DNA: TGCGCCAGCAGCCAAACGTGGGACAGGGGGCCTGAAGCTTTCTTT; CDR3 protein: CASSQTWDRGPEAFF
D gene: -; J gene: TRBJ1-1; clone size: once; V gene: TRBV6-2/TRBV6-3; CDR3 DNA: TGTGCCAGCAGTGGACCCAGGGGTTGGGGCACTGAAGCTTTCTTT; CDR3 protein: CASSGPRGWGTEAFF
D gene: TRBD2; J gene: TRBJ2-3; clone size: -; V gene: TRBV7-9; CDR3 DNA: TGTGCCAGCAGCTCTCTAGCGGGAGAAGATACGCAGTATTTT; CDR3 protein: CASSSLAGEDTQYF
D gene: -; J gene: TRBJ1-2; clone size: -; V gene: TRBV2; CDR3 DNA: TGTGCCAGCAGAGAGGGGCTTCAGGGGATCGGCTACACCTTC; CDR3 protein: CASREGLQGIGYTF
D gene: -; J gene: TRBJ2-7; clone size: -; V gene: TRBV10-3; CDR3 DNA: TGTGCCATCAGCGAACACAGGTTTCAGGAGCAGTACTTC; CDR3 protein: CAISEHRFQEQYF
D gene: -; J gene: TRBJ2-7; clone size: -; V gene: TRBV11-2; CDR3 DNA: TGTGCCAGCAGCTTGGGGACACCCTACGAGCAGTACTTC; CDR3 protein: CASSLGTPYEQYF
D gene: -; J gene: TRBJ2-3; clone size: -; V gene: TRBV28; CDR3 DNA: TGTGCCAGCAGCACTAGCCGTAACACAGATACGCAGTATTTT; CDR3 protein: CASSTSRNTDTQYF
D gene: -; J gene: TRBJ2-7; clone size: -; V gene: TRBV30; CDR3 DNA: TGTGCCTGGAGTGGAAGGCGACTCTACGAGCAGTACTTC; CDR3 protein: CAWSGRRLYEQYF
D gene: TRBD2; J gene: TRBJ2-2; clone size: -; V gene: TRBV4-2; CDR3 DNA: TGTGCCAGCAGCCACCCAGCGGGGAAAGGGACTGGGGAGCTGTTTTTT; CDR3 protein: CASSHPAGKGTGELFF
D gene: TRBD1; J gene: TRBJ1-1; clone size: -; V gene: TRBV30; CDR3 DNA: TGTGCCTGGAGTGACTTGGGACAGCTGAACACTGAAGCTTTCTTT; CDR3 protein: CAWSDLGQLNTEAFF
D gene: -; J gene: TRBJ1-6; clone size: -; V gene: TRBV7-9; CDR3 DNA: TGTGCCAGCAGCTTGGCGGGATCTTCACCCCTCCACTTT; CDR3 protein: CASSLAGSSPLHF
D gene: -; J gene: TRBJ1-2; clone size: -; V gene: TRBV5-4; CDR3 DNA: TGTGCCAGCAGCACCCAGGGGTACTATGGCTACACCTTC; CDR3 protein: CASSTQGYYGYTF
D gene: -; J gene: TRBJ1-1; clone size: -; V gene: TRBV30; CDR3 DNA: TGTGCCGGGCTAGGGGGAGCTTTCTTT; CDR3 protein: CAGLGGAFF
D gene: -; J gene: TRBJ2-5; clone size: -; V gene: TRBV7-2; CDR3 DNA: TGTGCCAGCAGCTTATTGAGGGAAGAGACCCAGTACTTC; CDR3 protein: CASSLLREETQYF
D gene: TRBD1; J gene: TRBJ1-4; clone size: -; V gene: TRBV6-1; CDR3 DNA: TGTGCCAGCAGTGAGGGACAGAAAGCTGCCGGGGAAAAACTGTTTTTT; CDR3 protein: CASSEGQKAAGEKLFF
D gene: -; J gene: TRBJ2-2; clone size: -; V gene: TRBV19; CDR3 DNA: TGTGCCAGTAGTGCCACTCCTGGCACCGGGGAGCTGTTTTTT; CDR3 protein: CASSATPGTGELFF
D gene: TRBD1; J gene: TRBJ1-6; clone size: -; V gene: TRBV4-3; CDR3 DNA: TGCGCCAGCGGCCAGGGGGCAGGTAATTCACCCCTCCACTTT; CDR3 protein: CASGQGAGNSPLHF
D gene: -; J gene: TRBJ1-1; clone size: once; V gene: TRBV18; CDR3 DNA: TGTGCCAGCTCACCAGGGCAGGGCCAAACTGAAGCTTTCTTT; CDR3 protein: CASSPGQGQTEAFF
D gene: -; J gene: TRBJ2-7; clone size: -; V gene: TRBV6-1; CDR3 DNA: TGTGCCAGCAGTGACAGCTACGAGCAGTACTTC; CDR3 protein: CASSDSYEQYF
D gene: -; J gene: TRBJ2-5; clone size: -; V gene: TRBV4-2; CDR3 DNA: TGTGCCAGCAGCCCCTCAGGGCGACAGCAAGAGACCCAGTACTTC; CDR3 protein: CASSPSGRQQETQYF
D gene: -; J gene: TRBJ1-6; clone size: -; V gene: TRBV30; CDR3 DNA: TGTGCCTGGAGGGAAGAGGGTTCCTATAATTCACCCCTCCACTTT; CDR3 protein: CAWREEGSYNSPLHF
D gene: -; J gene: TRBJ1-4; clone size: -; V gene: TRBV5-5; CDR3 DNA: TGTGCCAGCAGCTCGGACAACAGTAATGAAAAACTGTTTTTT; CDR3 protein: CASSSDNSNEKLFF
D gene: TRBD1; J gene: TRBJ2-1; clone size: few; V gene: TRBV11-3; CDR3 DNA: TGTGCCAGCAGCTTACAGGGGGCGGATGAGCAGTTCTTC; CDR3 protein: CASSLQGADEQFF
D gene: -; J gene: TRBJ1-5; clone size: once; V gene: TRBV30; CDR3 DNA: TGTGCCTGGAGCGGTCAGGGTCCTCAGCCCCAGCATTTT; CDR3 protein: CAWSGQGPQPQHF
D gene: -; J gene: TRBJ2-7; clone size: -; V gene: TRBV19; CDR3 DNA: TGTGCCAGTAGTATCTGGGTGTCGGGGGCCTACGAGCAGTACTTC; CDR3 protein: CASSIWVSGAYEQYF
D gene: TRBD2; J gene: TRBJ2-2; clone size: few; V gene: TRBV5-4; CDR3 DNA: TGTGCCAGCAGCTTGGCAACGGGGGGAAACACCGGGGAGCTGTTTTTT; CDR3 protein: CASSLATGGNTGELFF
D gene: -; J gene: TRBJ1-1; clone size: -; V gene: TRBV6-4; CDR3 DNA: TGTGCCAGCAGTTTCCAGGCGGGCTATACTGAAGCTTTCTTT; CDR3 protein: CASSFQAGYTEAFF